These 8 T cell receptor beta chains came from one sample sequenced in a study of T cell changes during pregnancy in multiple sclerosis. Profiled with immunoSEQ multiplex PCR; TCRdb holds only in-frame clones, not every one. In the table there are about 50,000 clones, about 90% of which are singletons. This specimen consisted of CD4+ T cells from peripheral blood mononuclear cells, obtained after pregnancy. These receptors were collected from a female donor with multiple sclerosis, enrolled in a pregnancy study.

The V gene is TRBV9, the J gene TRBJ1-3; maybe TRBD1 (5 bases). The CDR3 is made up of 18 amino acids. Germline V lookup: CDR1 SGDLS, CDR2 YYNGEE. Trimming removed 3 bases at V and 4 bases at J, with 23 bases between. CDR3 sequence: CASSGRRRGEGAGNTIYF. CDR3 coding DNA: TGTGCCAGCAGCGGCCGGCGCCGGGGGGAAGGAGCCGGAAACACCATATATTTT.

This rearrangement joins TRBV5-1 to TRBJ1-1; no firm D call. Trimming took off 2 bases at V and 4 bases at J, with 9 bases between the two ends. Germline V CDR1 and CDR2: SGHRS, YFSETQ. The CDR3 is 13 amino acids. The chain's CDR3 is CASSLLRGTEAFF. CDR3 nucleotide sequence: TGCGCCAGCAGCTTACTTCGGGGCACTGAAGCTTTCTTT.

This clone was counted once. This rearrangement joins TRBV18 to TRBJ1-3; D not resolved. There are 14 residues in the CDR3. Germline-derived CDR1 and CDR2 are KGHSH and LQKENI. With 3 bases removed from V and 4 bases from J, the gap between germline ends came to 10 bases. This CDR3 is CASSPQAGGNTIYF. The CDR3, as DNA: TGTGCCAGCTCACCTCAGGCGGGCGGAAACACCATATATTTT.

This chain uses TRBV4-1 with TRBJ2-4; TRBD2 agrees at 10 bases. In germline, CDR1 is MGHRA, CDR2 YSYEKL. Trimming removed 1 base from V and 4 bases from J; junction bases left unmatched: 10. The CDR3 sequence is 18 residues long. CDR3 residues: CASSQGFSSGRVKNIQYF. CDR3 sequence (DNA): TGCGCCAGCAGCCAAGGGTTCTCTAGCGGGAGAGTGAAAAACATTCAGTACTTC.

The chain carries TRBV5-1 and TRBJ1-2, with TRBD1 matching over 9 bases. CDR3 length: 15 residues. The J segment lost 2 bases and the V segment lost 0 bases, leaving 2 bases of the junction unmatched. Germline CDR1 is SGHRS and CDR2 is YFSETQ. The CDR3 reads CASSLDRGRNYGYTF. CDR3 DNA: TGCGCCAGCAGCTTGGACAGGGGGCGCAACTATGGCTACACCTTC.

The CDR3: CASSLGQGGYGYTF. The CDR3 nucleotides are TGTGCCAGCAGCCTTGGACAGGGAGGTTATGGCTACACCTTC. J is TRBJ1-2 and V is TRBV7-2; 8 bases match TRBD1. The CDR3 loop spans 14 amino acids. Unmatched junction bases numbered 7, after V lost 5 bases and J lost 5 bases. CDR1 SGHTA and CDR2 FQGNSA come from the germline V gene. Based on the CDR3 plus reference TRBV7-2 and TRBJ1-2, the full variable domain is GAGVSQSPSNKVTEKGKDVELRCDPISGHTALYWYRQSLGQGLEFLIYFQGNSAPDKSGLPSDRFSAERTGGSVSTLTIQRTQQEDSAVYLCASSLGQGGYGYTFGSGTRLTVV.

In this sample, this clone turned up once. V usage is TRBV6-1 and J usage is TRBJ1-1; 10 bases fit TRBD1. Germline lookup yields CDR1 MNHNS and CDR2 SASEGT. The length of the CDR3 is 13 residues. After removal of 6 bases from V and 7 bases from J, the junction contained 5 bases not matched to a gene. The CDR3 sequence: CASRLTGGSEAFF. CDR3 coding DNA: TGTGCCAGCAGGCTGACAGGGGGCAGTGAAGCTTTCTTT.

The V call is TRBV2, the J call TRBJ1-2, with a weak D call TRBD1 (5 bases). This CDR3 is built from 13 residues. V lost 4 bases, J lost 3 bases, and 9 bases lay in between. Germline V gene sequence: CDR1 SNHLY, CDR2 FYNNEI. For the CDR3, the DNA is TGTGCCAGCAGTGCACAGGACCACTATGGCTACACCTTC. This encodes CASSAQDHYGYTF.